This TCR beta chain came from a study of T cell repertoires in cytomegalovirus infection. The study, taken as a whole, reports: Pooled public TCR beta family frequency picked out CMV carriers with the relevant HLA. The ex vivo response showed dominance by HLA-C-restricted CMV-specific TCR beta clonotypes.

MiXCR, run by TCRdb on the reads, gives a single entry per CDR3 protein. The repertoire holds 450,000 to 650,000 distinct CDR3 sequences, roughly 29% seen once, with under 15% in the top ten. To note about this clonotype: Its antigen is not known.

Sequencing was performed on PBMCs. The TCR sequence derives from a human donor in good health (CMV status not recorded). Some clones in this sample may be carry-over from other donors' samples.

This chain's CDR3 is CASSWMSGANVLTF. CDR3 sequence (DNA): TGTGCCAGCAGCTGGATGTCTGGGGCCAACGTCCTGACTTTC. The chain carries TRBV7-3 and TRBJ2-6; D uncertain. CDR1 SGHTA and CDR2 FQGTGA come from the germline V gene. V lost 4 bases and J 1 base, leaving 5 bases between the germline ends. The CDR3 loop spans 14 amino acids.